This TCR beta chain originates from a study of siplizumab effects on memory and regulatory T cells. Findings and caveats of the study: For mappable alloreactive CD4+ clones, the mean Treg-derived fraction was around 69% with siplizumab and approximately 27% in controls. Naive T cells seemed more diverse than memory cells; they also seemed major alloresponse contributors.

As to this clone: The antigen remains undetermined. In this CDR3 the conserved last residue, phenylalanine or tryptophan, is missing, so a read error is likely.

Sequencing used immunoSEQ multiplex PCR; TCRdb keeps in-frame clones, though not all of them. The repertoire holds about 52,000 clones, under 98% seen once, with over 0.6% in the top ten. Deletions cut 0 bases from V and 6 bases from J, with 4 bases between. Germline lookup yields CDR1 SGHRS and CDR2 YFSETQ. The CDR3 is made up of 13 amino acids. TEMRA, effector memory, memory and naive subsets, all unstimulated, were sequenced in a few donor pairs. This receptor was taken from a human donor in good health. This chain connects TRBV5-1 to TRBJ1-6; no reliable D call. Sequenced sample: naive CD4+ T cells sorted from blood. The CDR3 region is CASSLGGNSPLHL. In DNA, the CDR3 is TGCGCCAGCAGCTTGGGCGGTAATTCACCCCTCCACCTT.